The 28 T cell receptor beta chains below all came from one sample that was sequenced in a study of T cells after posttransplantation cyclophosphamide. Profiled with immunoSEQ multiplex PCR; TCRdb holds only in-frame clones, not every one. The sample contains about 25,000 clones, none of them singletons. A marrow graft followed busulfan-fludarabine conditioning, with cyclophosphamide on days +3 and +4. The input for sequencing was PBMCs, taken after allogeneic stem cell transplant with posttransplant cyclophosphamide. Receptors were obtained from a male patient younger than 30 who received an allogeneic stem cell transplant from a related donor, was CMV-positive, and had no GVHD. Some of the T cells may derive from the graft donor.

This clone occurred many times. V gene TRBV5-1 combines with J gene TRBJ1-1; 7 nucleotides line up with TRBD1. Germline assignment: CDR1 SGHRS and CDR2 YFSETQ. Unmatched junction bases numbered 5, after V lost 3 bases and J lost 0 bases. The CDR3 is made up of 15 amino acids. The DNA of the CDR3 is TGCGCCAGCAGCTCGCAGGGGGGAATGAACACTGAAGCTTTCTTT. It is translated as CASSSQGGMNTEAFF.

This clone has ten or more counts. The rearrangement links TRBV5-5 to TRBJ2-3, with D maybe TRBD2 (5 bases). The V end was cut by 5 bases, the J end by 3 bases, with 7 bases between. The germline gives CDR1 SGHKS, CDR2 YYEKEE (reference sequence). This CDR3 is built from 12 residues. CDR3 sequence: CASSLATDTQYF. Here the CDR3 DNA reads TGTGCCAGCAGTTTAGCGACAGATACGCAGTATTTT.

This clone was seen ten or more times. This chain links TRBV5-1 with TRBJ1-4; D possibly corresponds to TRBD1 (6 bases). Trimming took off 0 bases at V and 8 bases at J, with 14 bases between the two ends. The CDR3 has 15 residues. The germline V gene has CDR1 SGHRS and CDR2 YFSETQ. The CDR3 nucleotides read TGCGCCAGCAGCTTGGGAGGGACACCGATAGAAAAACTGTTTTTT. Translating gives CASSLGGTPIEKLFF.

In this sample, this clone turned up many times. The CDR3 DNA is TGTGCCAGCACGCGGGAGTTTAGTTACGAGCAGTACTTC. It yields the protein CASTREFSYEQYF. The chain is built from TRBV7-9 and TRBJ2-7, with TRBD2 identical over 7 bases. Germline V CDR1 and CDR2: SEHNR, FQNEAQ (reference sequence). The length of the CDR3 is 13 residues. Germline trimming cut 7 bases from V and 4 bases from J; bases unmatched to any gene: 7.

This clone was seen at least ten times. CDR3 sequence reads: CASSPRHGTSHNEQFF. The CDR3 DNA is TGTGCCAGCAGCCCGCGACACGGGACTAGTCACAATGAGCAGTTCTTC. The V call is TRBV7-2, the J call TRBJ2-1, with 8 bases identical to TRBD2. Germline V gives CDR1 SGHTA, CDR2 FQGNSA. The V gene end was trimmed by 5 bases and the J gene end by 5 bases; junction bases not matched to a gene: 11. The CDR3 spans 16 residues.

This clone was counted a few times. The chain is built from TRBV4-3 and TRBJ2-5; 8 positions match TRBD1. The J call is in doubt because the DNA end fits TRBJ2-7 better. Germline V CDR1 and CDR2: LGHNA, YSLEER. CDR3 length: 16 amino acids. CDR3 nucleotides: TGCGCCAGCAGCCAAGCAGGGACAGGATTCCCCTACGAGCAGTACTTC. This sequence encodes CASSQAGTGFPYEQYF.

This clone was seen repeatedly, ten times or more. The chain combines TRBV19 with TRBJ1-4, with D tentatively TRBD1 (6 bases). The CDR3 sequence is 14 residues long. V lost 3 bases and J 8 bases, leaving 13 bases between the germline ends. Germline CDR1 and CDR2: LNHDA and SQIVND (reference sequence). The CDR3 loop reads CASSMVQGSEKLFF. The CDR3 nucleotides are TGTGCCAGTAGTATGGTACAGGGATCAGAAAAACTGTTTTTT.

This clone was observed many times. The rearrangement joins TRBV7-9 to TRBJ2-3; TRBD1 might be the D (5 bases). This CDR3 has 13 residues. The germline V gene has CDR1 SEHNR and CDR2 FQNEAQ (reference sequence). CDR3 sequence: CSVRAPLTDTQYF. CDR3 bases: TGTTCCGTCAGGGCCCCACTCACAGATACGCAGTATTTT.

Many counts were recorded for this clone. V is TRBV15 and J is TRBJ2-7; 13 nucleotides agree with TRBD2. With 4 bases clipped from V and 4 bases from J, the junction kept 7 bases outside the gene matches. The CDR3 covers 16 residues. From germline, CDR1 is LNHNV and CDR2 YYDKDF (reference sequence). The CDR3 nucleotides read TGTGCCACCAGCAAAAGGGGACTAGCGGGAATATACGAGCAGTACTTC. Translation gives CATSKRGLAGIYEQYF.

This clone has ten or more counts. This rearrangement joins TRBV19 to TRBJ2-5; TRBD2 matches at 13 bases. This CDR3 has 19 amino acids. CDR1 and CDR2 (germline): LNHDA, SQIVND (reference sequence). Trimming took 5 bases from V and 5 from J; bases not matched to a gene: 17. The CDR3 coding sequence is TGTGCCAGTAGTCCACCCCACCGACTAGCGGGAGGAGGAGTGGAGACCCAGTACTTC. Its translation is CASSPPHRLAGGGVETQYF.

This clone was counted many times. The chain links TRBV28 to TRBJ1-5, with D tentatively TRBD1 (5 bases). Trimming cost V 6 bases and J 3 bases, with 18 bases left between them. The CDR3 length is 16 residues. The germline V gene encodes CDR1 MDHEN and CDR2 SYDVKM. This chain's CDR3 is CASSQTVPDSNQPQHF. CDR3 nucleotide sequence: TGTGCCAGCAGCCAGACAGTCCCCGATTCCAATCAGCCCCAGCATTTT.

V gene TRBV7-2 combines with J gene TRBJ2-5; TRBD2 aligns across 10 bases. Germline CDR1 is SGHTA and CDR2 is FQGNSA. V was pared by 5 bases and J by 1 base, with 7 bases of the junction left unmatched. CDR3 length: 16 amino acids. DNA for the CDR3: TGTGCCAGCAGCGCTACTAGCGGGGCAACCCAAGAGACCCAGTACTTC. Protein product: CASSATSGATQETQYF.

The table lists this clone with many counts. This chain links TRBV11-2 with TRBJ2-5; tentatively, D is TRBD1 (6 bases). This CDR3 has 15 residues. Trimming took 3 bases from V and 4 from J, leaving 15 bases between them. Germline CDR1 reads SGHAT; CDR2 reads FQNNGV. The CDR3 nucleotides are TGTGCCAGCAGCTTCCCCACAGGGTCTGGAGAGACCCAGTACTTC. Amino acids: CASSFPTGSGETQYF.

At least ten counts were recorded for this clone. The chain joins TRBV15 to TRBJ1-5; possibly TRBD1 for D (5 bases). Germline V gives CDR1 LNHNV, CDR2 YYDKDF (reference sequence). Trimming cost V 8 bases and J 7 bases, with 18 bases left between them. The CDR3 is 14 residues long. The CDR3 coding sequence is TGTGCCACCCATGGGGGAGGCCACGGCCAGCCCCAGCATTTT. Protein: CATHGGGHGQPQHF.

This clone has ten or more counts. The V call is TRBV7-2, the J call TRBJ2-2; 14 nucleotides match TRBD2. CDR1 SGHTA and CDR2 FQGNSA come from the germline V gene. The CDR3 is 17 amino acids. Trimming at V came to 4 bases and at J to 5 bases, leaving 6 bases not matched to a gene. The CDR3 sequence: CASSSLGTSGSTGELFF. In DNA form, the CDR3 reads TGTGCCAGCAGCTCTCTAGGGACTAGCGGGAGTACCGGGGAGCTGTTTTTT.

This clone was seen repeatedly, ten times or more. The chain is built from TRBV7-8 and TRBJ2-5; TRBD2 is a possible D gene (5 bases). With 7 bases removed from V and 5 bases from J, the gap between germline ends came to 17 bases. The CDR3 has 14 amino acids. Germline lookup yields CDR1 SGHVS and CDR2 FQNEAQ. CDR3 sequence reads: CASTYARGRETQYF. The CDR3 DNA reads as TGTGCCAGCACCTACGCCCGCGGGCGGGAGACCCAGTACTTC.

Ten or more counts support this clone. This chain connects TRBV13 to TRBJ2-3; 8 positions agree with TRBD2. V lost 6 bases to trimming and J lost 5 bases; unmatched junction nucleotides: 13. The CDR3 has 16 amino acids. CDR1 PRHDT and CDR2 FYEKMQ come from the germline V gene (reference sequence). The CDR3 here is CASSHPSGGARDTQYF. CDR3 bases: TGTGCCAGCAGTCATCCATCCGGGGGGGCGAGAGATACGCAGTATTTT.

This clone was seen at least ten times. The chain couples TRBV7-3 to TRBJ2-3; 10 nucleotides agree with TRBD2. The CDR3 contains 16 residues. V was clipped by 5 bases and J by 2 bases; unmatched bases: 7. CDR1 is SGHTA and CDR2 is FQGTGA in the germline V gene. The CDR3 protein is CASSSSGGLTTDTQYF. CDR3 bases: TGTGCCAGCAGCAGTAGCGGGGGGCTCACCACAGATACGCAGTATTTT.

This clone was seen repeatedly, ten times or more. The V and J genes are TRBV6-6 and TRBJ2-3; D is unresolved. The CDR3 length is 14 residues. CDR1 is MNHNY, CDR2 SVGAGI, per germline (reference sequence). The V end lost 0 bases, the J end lost 0 bases, and 4 bases lay between the germline ends. The CDR3: CASSYSLSTDTQYF. Written as DNA, the CDR3 is TGTGCCAGCAGTTACTCGTTAAGCACAGATACGCAGTATTTT.

This clone was observed at least ten times. The CDR3 nucleotides read TGTGCCAGTAGTATAGATCGGGGGTGGGGACAGACCCAGTACTTC. Its translation is CASSIDRGWGQTQYF. J is TRBJ2-5 and V is TRBV19; perhaps TRBD2 as D (6 bases). CDR1 is LNHDA, CDR2 SQIVND, per germline (reference sequence). This CDR3 has 15 amino acids. Trimming pared 0 bases from V and 6 bases from J, leaving 14 bases between.

This clone was recorded at least ten times. The chain links TRBV6-5 to TRBJ2-7; the D gene is possibly TRBD2 (5 bases). Trimming pared 0 bases from V and 1 base from J, leaving 13 bases between. The CDR3 loop spans 16 amino acids. Germline CDR1 MNHEY, CDR2 SVGAGI. In nucleotides, the CDR3 is TGTGCCAGCAGTTACTCCATCGCGTCGGGATCCTACGAGCAGTACTTC. Its translation: CASSYSIASGSYEQYF.

This clone came up many times. This chain connects TRBV11-2 to TRBJ1-2; D is possibly TRBD1 (5 bases). Trimming took 3 bases from V and 5 from J, leaving 10 bases between them. The germline gives CDR1 SGHAT, CDR2 FQNNGV. The CDR3 loop spans 13 amino acids. CDR3 region: CASSLAGWYGYTF. DNA for the CDR3: TGTGCCAGCAGCTTGGCAGGGTGGTATGGCTACACCTTC.

Ten or more counts support this clone. The rearrangement links TRBV7-8 to TRBJ2-5, with D perhaps matching TRBD2 (5 bases). The CDR3 runs 19 residues. CDR1 is SGHVS and CDR2 is FQNEAQ in the germline V gene. With 4 bases removed from V and 3 bases from J, the gap between germline ends came to 27 bases. The CDR3 reads CASSSPLLSGKRFEETQYF. The DNA of the CDR3 is TGTGCCAGCAGCTCCCCCCTCCTCTCGGGGAAAAGGTTCGAAGAGACCCAGTACTTC.

This clone was observed at least ten times. The rearrangement links TRBV6-5 to TRBJ1-2; a possible D gene is TRBD1 (5 bases). In germline, CDR1 is MNHEY, CDR2 SVGAGI. V lost 0 bases to trimming and J lost 4 bases, with 9 bases between them. The CDR3 sequence is 14 residues long. CDR3 in amino acids: CASSYSKTVYGYTF. In DNA form, the CDR3 reads TGTGCCAGCAGTTACTCGAAGACAGTCTATGGCTACACCTTC.

This clone was recorded at least ten times. The V and J genes are TRBV29-1 and TRBJ2-1, with 9 nucleotides matching TRBD2. The CDR3 is made up of 13 amino acids. The J segment lost 3 bases and the V segment lost 4 bases, leaving 1 base of the junction unmatched. Germline CDR1 and CDR2: SQVTM and ANQGSEA. The CDR3 nucleotides read TGCAGCGTTGGACTAGCGGACTACAATGAGCAGTTCTTC. This gives the protein CSVGLADYNEQFF.

This clone was recorded at least ten times. V and J are TRBV19 and TRBJ2-7; 12 bases are shared with TRBD2. Trimming at V came to 9 bases and at J to 2 bases, leaving 8 bases not matched to a gene. CDR3 length equals 15 residues. The V gene's germline CDR1 is LNHDA and CDR2 SQIVND (reference sequence). DNA of the CDR3: TGTGCCAGCAGGGAGACTAGCGGGGGAACCTACGAGCAGTACTTC. Protein: CASRETSGGTYEQYF.

This clone showed up many times. This sequence joins TRBV4-1 and TRBJ2-5; D remains unclear. Trimming removed 1 base at V and 2 bases at J, with 8 bases between. This CDR3 has 14 residues. Germline V CDR1 and CDR2: MGHRA, YSYEKL. CDR3 bases: TGCGCCAGCAGCCAAGCAAGTCAGCAAGAGACCCAGTACTTC. This encodes CASSQASQQETQYF.

This clone has ten or more counts. This chain joins TRBV6-5 and TRBJ1-2; D uncertain. The germline V gene encodes CDR1 MNHEY and CDR2 SVGAGI. The length of the CDR3 is 14 residues. V dropped 0 bases and J dropped 1 base, with 6 bases sitting between them. The CDR3 spells CASSYSRVNYGYTF. The CDR3 DNA reads TGTGCCAGCAGTTACTCGAGGGTTAACTATGGCTACACCTTC.